This entry concerns a single T cell receptor (beta chain). Those who participated ranged in age from 18 to 89 years and resided in roughly 26 US areas. Recovered participants had two consecutive negative NP/OP PCR tests, healthcare professional clearance, or symptom resolution. The sample belongs to a study of blood T cell repertoires in COVID-19. Study overall: Sources were T cells, B-cell-depleted T cells, or PBMCs; the material itself was cDNA or gDNA.

Germline CDR1 SGHRS, CDR2 YFSETQ. This CDR3 has 15 amino acids. V was cut by 4 bases and J by 0 bases, with 10 bases left in between. The assay was immunoSEQ multiplex PCR, and TCRdb's table has in-frame clones only and misses some. In the table there are 180,000 or so clones, roughly 83% of which are singletons. Material for sequencing was PBMCs or T cells enriched from blood (not recorded which). The sequence was collected from a woman in her sixties who had recovered from COVID-19. V gene TRBV5-1 combines with J gene TRBJ2-2; the D is unclear. The CDR3: CASSMTPANTGELFF. The DNA of the CDR3 is TGCGCCAGCAGCATGACACCTGCGAACACCGGGGAGCTGTTTTTT. The variable domain in full, with the rest retrieved from reference TRBV5-1 and TRBJ2-2, is KAGVTQTPRYLIKTRGQQVTLSCSPISGHRSVSWYQQTPGQGLQFLFEYFSETQRNKGNFPGRFSGRQFSNSRSEMNVSTLELGDSALYLCASSMTPANTGELFFGEGSRLTVL.